A single sample gave rise to the 6 T cell receptor beta chains below, sequenced in a study of CD8 T cells in Susac syndrome (dated by TCRdb to about 2019). Preparation of the library involved the immunoSEQ multiplex PCR assay. RNA was extracted using the RNeasy kit, and roughly 0.5 to 1 microgram was reverse transcribed with random hexamers. TCRdb cleaned the public reads at Q25 with fastp, built clones with MiXCR and kept in-frame beta chains. Entries that share a CDR3 protein sequence are merged under the most common genes and DNA. The sample includes approximately 220,000 distinct CDR3 sequences, with 95% observed a single time. Of the sample, about 0.08% is held by the ten largest clones. Material: CD4+ T cells from PBMCs. The source is a human donor with multiple sclerosis.

The CDR3 bases are TGCAGCGTTGAAGTTTCTTATGAAGCTTTCTTT. Translating gives CSVEVSYEAFF. The V gene is TRBV29-1, the J gene TRBJ1-1; the D is unclear. Germline V gene sequence: CDR1 SQVTM, CDR2 ANQGSEA. There are 11 residues in the CDR3. Trimming took off 1 base at V and 7 bases at J, with 7 bases between the two ends.

The V gene is TRBV6-5, the J gene TRBJ1-6, with D uncertain. CDR1 MNHEY and CDR2 SVGAGI come from the germline V gene. The length of the CDR3 is 12 residues. Trimming shortened V by 5 bases and J by 10 bases, and 9 bases separated the two germline ends. CDR3 amino acids: CASSTRSSPLHF. CDR3 coding DNA: TGTGCCAGCAGTACCAGGTCCTCACCCCTCCACTTT.

This clonotype was detected once. The chain combines TRBV2 with TRBJ2-3; possibly TRBD1 or TRBD2 for D (5 bases each). V was shortened by 7 bases and J by 5 bases, with 16 bases between the two germline ends. The CDR3 contains 14 residues. The germline V gene has CDR1 SNHLY and CDR2 FYNNEI. Here the CDR3 DNA reads TGTGCCAGCAAGAGTAGAGGGGCAGGAGATACGCAGTATTTT. Protein: CASKSRGAGDTQYF.

The genes are TRBV12-3 or TRBV12-4 and TRBJ2-5; 7 nucleotides agree with TRBD2. The CDR3 is made up of 13 amino acids. The V gene end was trimmed by 2 bases and the J gene end by 4 bases; junction bases not matched to a gene: 1. The CDR3 bases are TGTGCCAGCAGTTTAAGCGGGGCAGAGACCCAGTACTTC. Amino acid sequence: CASSLSGAETQYF.

This clonotype has only one observation. The V gene is TRBV9, the J gene TRBJ2-7, with 8 nucleotides matching TRBD1. The CDR3 consists of 14 residues. Germline assignment: CDR1 SGDLS and CDR2 YYNGEE. V lost 4 bases to trimming and J lost 5 bases; unmatched junction nucleotides: 8. The CDR3 DNA follows: TGTGCCAGCAGCCTCCGGGGACAGGACGACGAGCAGTACTTC. This sequence encodes CASSLRGQDDEQYF.

V is TRBV20-1 and J is TRBJ2-5; D not certain. Germline V CDR1 and CDR2: DFQATT, SNEGSKA (reference sequence). This CDR3 is 14 amino acids long. Trimming removed 1 base at V and 1 base at J, with 10 bases between. DNA of the CDR3: TGCAGTGCTAGAGGCCAGGCCTCCCAAGAGACCCAGTACTTC. The encoded protein is CSARGQASQETQYF.